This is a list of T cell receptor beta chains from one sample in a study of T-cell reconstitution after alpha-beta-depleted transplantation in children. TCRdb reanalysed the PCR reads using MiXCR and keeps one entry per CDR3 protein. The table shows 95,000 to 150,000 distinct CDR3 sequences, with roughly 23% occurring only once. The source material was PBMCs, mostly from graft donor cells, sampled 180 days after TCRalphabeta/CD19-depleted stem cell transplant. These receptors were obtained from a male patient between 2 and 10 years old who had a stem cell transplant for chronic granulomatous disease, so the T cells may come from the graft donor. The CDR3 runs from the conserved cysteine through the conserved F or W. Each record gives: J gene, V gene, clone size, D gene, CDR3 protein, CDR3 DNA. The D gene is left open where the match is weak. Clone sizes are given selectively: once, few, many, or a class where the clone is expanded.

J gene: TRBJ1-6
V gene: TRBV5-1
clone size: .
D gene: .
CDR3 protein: CASSLIGDVSPLHF
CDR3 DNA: TGCGCCAGCAGCTTGATAGGGGACGTTTCACCCCTCCACTTT

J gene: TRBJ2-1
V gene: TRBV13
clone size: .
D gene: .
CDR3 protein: CASSGFLSYNEQFF
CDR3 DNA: TGTGCCAGCAGCGGCTTCCTCTCCTACAATGAGCAGTTCTTC

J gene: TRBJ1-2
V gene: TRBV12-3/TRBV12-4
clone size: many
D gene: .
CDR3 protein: CASSPPTLLGYTF
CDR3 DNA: TGTGCCAGCAGTCCACCGACACTGCTGGGCTACACCTTC

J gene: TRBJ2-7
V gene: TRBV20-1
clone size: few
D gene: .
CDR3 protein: CSARTTSYEQYF
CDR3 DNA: TGCAGTGCTAGAACGACCTCCTACGAGCAGTACTTC

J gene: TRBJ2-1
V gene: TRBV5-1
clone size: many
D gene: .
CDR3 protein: CASSQGPQSSYNEQFF
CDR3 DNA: TGCGCCAGCAGCCAGGGACCACAGAGCTCCTACAATGAGCAGTTCTTC

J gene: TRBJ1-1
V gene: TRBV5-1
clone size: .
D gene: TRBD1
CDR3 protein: CASSLGQGASGTEAFF
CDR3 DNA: TGCGCCAGCAGCTTAGGACAGGGGGCTTCGGGAACTGAAGCTTTCTTT

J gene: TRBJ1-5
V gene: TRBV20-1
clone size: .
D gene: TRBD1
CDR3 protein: CSAQRTGINWGNQPQHF
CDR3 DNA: TGCAGTGCTCAACGGACAGGTATCAATTGGGGCAATCAGCCCCAGCATTTT

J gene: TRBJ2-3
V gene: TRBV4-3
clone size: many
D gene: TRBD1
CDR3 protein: CASSQGQGVDTQYF
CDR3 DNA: TGCGCCAGCAGCCAAGGACAGGGTGTTGATACGCAGTATTTT

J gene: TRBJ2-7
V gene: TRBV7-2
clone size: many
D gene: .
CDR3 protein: CASSLQPISYEQYF
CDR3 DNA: TGTGCCAGCAGCTTACAGCCGATCTCCTACGAGCAGTACTTC

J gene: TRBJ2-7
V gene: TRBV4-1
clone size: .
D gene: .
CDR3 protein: CASSQDMRMGEQYF
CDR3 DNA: TGCGCCAGCAGCCAAGATATGAGAATGGGCGAGCAGTACTTC

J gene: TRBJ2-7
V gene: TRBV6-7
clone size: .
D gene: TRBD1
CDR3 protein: CASSYPGQFYEQYF
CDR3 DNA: TGTGCCAGCAGTTACCCGGGACAGTTTTACGAGCAGTACTTC

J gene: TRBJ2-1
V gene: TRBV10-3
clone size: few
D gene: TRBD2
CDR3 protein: CAIKLAGGGEQFF
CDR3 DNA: TGTGCCATCAAACTAGCGGGGGGTGGTGAGCAGTTCTTC

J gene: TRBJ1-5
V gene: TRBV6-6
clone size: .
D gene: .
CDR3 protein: CASKLIANQPQHF
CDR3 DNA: TGTGCCAGCAAGCTAATAGCCAATCAGCCCCAGCATTTT

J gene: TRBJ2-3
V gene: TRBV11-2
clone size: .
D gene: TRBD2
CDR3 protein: CASSFSSGGAHF
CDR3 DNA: TGTGCCAGCAGCTTCTCTAGCGGGGGGGCGCATTTT

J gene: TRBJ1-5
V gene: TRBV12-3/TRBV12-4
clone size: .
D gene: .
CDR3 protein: CASSFMGGNQPQHF
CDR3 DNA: TGTGCCAGCAGTTTCATGGGAGGCAATCAGCCCCAGCATTTT

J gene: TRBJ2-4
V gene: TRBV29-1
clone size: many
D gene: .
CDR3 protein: CSAGGRQGINIQYF
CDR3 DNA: TGCAGCGCCGGAGGGAGACAGGGTATCAACATTCAGTACTTC

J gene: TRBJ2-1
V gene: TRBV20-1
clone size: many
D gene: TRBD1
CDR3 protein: CSAARGLLPWDEQFF
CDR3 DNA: TGCAGTGCTGCAAGGGGGCTCCTCCCGTGGGATGAGCAGTTCTTC

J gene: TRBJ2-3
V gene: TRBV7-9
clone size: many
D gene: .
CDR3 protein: CASSLTLPDTQYF
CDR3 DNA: TGTGCCAGCAGCCTGACGCTCCCAGATACGCAGTATTTT

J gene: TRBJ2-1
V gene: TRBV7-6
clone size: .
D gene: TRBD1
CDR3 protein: CASSPRTGFEQFF
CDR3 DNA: TGTGCCAGCAGCCCTAGGACAGGGTTTGAGCAGTTCTTC

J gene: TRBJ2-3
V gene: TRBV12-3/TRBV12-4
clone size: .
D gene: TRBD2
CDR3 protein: CASSRTSGGPSPTDTQYF
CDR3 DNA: TGTGCCAGCAGTCGAACTAGCGGGGGGCCCTCACCAACAGATACGCAGTATTTT

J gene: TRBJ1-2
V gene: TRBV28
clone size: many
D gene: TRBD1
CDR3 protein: CASSIAGTGSSGYTF
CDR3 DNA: TGTGCCAGCAGTATCGCCGGGACAGGTTCGAGTGGCTACACCTTC

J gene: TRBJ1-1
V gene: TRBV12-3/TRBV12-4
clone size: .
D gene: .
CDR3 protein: CASSPRADAEAFF
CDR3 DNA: TGTGCCAGCAGTCCACGGGCAGACGCTGAAGCTTTCTTT

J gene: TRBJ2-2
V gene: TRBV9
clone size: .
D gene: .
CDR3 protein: CASSPGAVTFTGELFF
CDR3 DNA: TGTGCCAGCAGCCCGGGGGCGGTAACTTTCACCGGGGAGCTGTTTTTT

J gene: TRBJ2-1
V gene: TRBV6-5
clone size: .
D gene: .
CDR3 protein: CASSYSRRASEQFF
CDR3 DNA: TGTGCCAGCAGTTACTCGAGGCGCGCCAGTGAGCAGTTCTTC

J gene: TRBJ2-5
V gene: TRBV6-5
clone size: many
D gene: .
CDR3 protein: CASRNSGDTETQYF
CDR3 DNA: TGTGCCAGCAGAAACTCGGGGGACACCGAGACCCAGTACTTC

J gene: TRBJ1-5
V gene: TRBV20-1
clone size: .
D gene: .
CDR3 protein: CSAPWPGDQPQHF
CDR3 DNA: TGCAGTGCTCCCTGGCCGGGGGATCAGCCCCAGCATTTT

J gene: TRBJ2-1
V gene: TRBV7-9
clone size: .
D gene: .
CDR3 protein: CASSLDPPPGTYNEQFF
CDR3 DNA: TGTGCCAGCAGCTTAGATCCCCCCCCCGGAACCTACAATGAGCAGTTCTTC

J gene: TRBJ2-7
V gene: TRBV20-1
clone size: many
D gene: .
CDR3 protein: CSASPRRRGKAYEQYF
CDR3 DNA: TGCAGTGCTAGCCCTCGGAGACGGGGGAAGGCCTACGAGCAGTACTTC

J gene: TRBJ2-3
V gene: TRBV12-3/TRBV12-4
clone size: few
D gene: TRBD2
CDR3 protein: CASTRGLAGRDTQYF
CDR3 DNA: TGTGCCAGCACTCGTGGACTAGCGGGGCGAGATACGCAGTATTTT

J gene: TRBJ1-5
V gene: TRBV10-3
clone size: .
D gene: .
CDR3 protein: CAISVDSNQPQHF
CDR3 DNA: TGTGCCATCAGTGTGGACAGCAATCAGCCCCAGCATTTT

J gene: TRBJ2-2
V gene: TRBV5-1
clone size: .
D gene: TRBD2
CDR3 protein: CASSLTLAGATANTGELFF
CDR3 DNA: TGCGCCAGCAGCTTGACCCTAGCGGGTGCGACCGCGAACACCGGGGAGCTGTTTTTT

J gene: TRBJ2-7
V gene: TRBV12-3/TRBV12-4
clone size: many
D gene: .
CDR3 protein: CASSSAGRTYEQYF
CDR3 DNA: TGTGCCAGCAGTTCGGCAGGGCGTACCTACGAGCAGTACTTC

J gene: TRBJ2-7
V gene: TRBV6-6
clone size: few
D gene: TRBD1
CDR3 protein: CASRSGQPYEQYF
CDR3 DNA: TGTGCCAGCAGATCGGGACAGCCCTACGAGCAGTACTTC

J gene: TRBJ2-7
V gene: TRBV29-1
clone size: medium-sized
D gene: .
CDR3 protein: CSVEDRGGSTYEQYF
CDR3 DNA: TGCAGCGTTGAAGATCGGGGAGGATCTACCTACGAGCAGTACTTC

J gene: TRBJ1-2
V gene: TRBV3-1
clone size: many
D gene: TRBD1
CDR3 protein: CASGRQGAQVYGYTF
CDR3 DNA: TGTGCCAGCGGGCGACAGGGGGCGCAGGTCTATGGCTACACCTTC

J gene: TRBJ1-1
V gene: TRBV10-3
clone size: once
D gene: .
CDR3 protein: CAISDPHGTSWMNTEAFF
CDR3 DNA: TGTGCCATCAGTGACCCCCATGGGACCTCGTGGATGAACACTGAAGCTTTCTTT

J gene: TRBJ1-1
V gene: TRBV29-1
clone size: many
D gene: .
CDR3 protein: CSVDRANTEAFF
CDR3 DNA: TGCAGCGTTGACAGAGCGAACACTGAAGCTTTCTTT

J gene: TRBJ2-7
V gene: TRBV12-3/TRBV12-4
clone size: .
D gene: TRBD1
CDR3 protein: CASSRTGSSSYEQYF
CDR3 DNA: TGTGCCAGCAGTCGGACAGGGTCATCCTCCTACGAGCAGTACTTC

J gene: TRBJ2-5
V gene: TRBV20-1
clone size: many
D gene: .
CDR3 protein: CSARAVARQETQYF
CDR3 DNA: TGCAGTGCTAGGGCGGTCGCCCGACAAGAGACCCAGTACTTC

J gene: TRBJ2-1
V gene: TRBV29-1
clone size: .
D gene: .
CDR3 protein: CSAMEWPDEQFF
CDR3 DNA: TGCAGCGCAATGGAGTGGCCTGATGAGCAGTTCTTC

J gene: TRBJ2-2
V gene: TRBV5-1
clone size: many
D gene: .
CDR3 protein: CASRLNGRENTGELFF
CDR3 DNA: TGCGCCAGCAGATTAAATGGCAGGGAGAACACCGGGGAGCTGTTTTTT